At least ten counts were recorded for the clone carrying this T cell receptor (beta chain). The data were taken from a study of T cells after yellow fever vaccination. TCRdb processed the 5' RACE reads anew with MiXCR; each CDR3 protein has one entry. Of more than 250,000 distinct CDR3 sequences listed, around 7.3% are singletons. J lost 4 bases, V lost 0 bases, and 6 bases had no gene match. The CDR3 is 16 residues long. Germline V gene sequence: CDR1 MNHEY, CDR2 SVGAGI. The sample consisted of PBMCs, taken about 41 days after the first yellow fever vaccination. The TCR originated in a man between 18 and 29 years old who received the YFV17D yellow fever vaccine. The genes are TRBV6-5 and TRBJ2-1; TRBD1 agrees at 7 bases. The CDR3 here is CASSYSNRGPYNEQFF. The CDR3 region has the DNA TGTGCCAGCAGTTACTCCAACAGGGGACCTTACAATGAGCAGTTCTTC.